The 29 T cell receptor beta chains given below trace back to one sample, sequenced in a study of T cells after yellow fever vaccination. TCRdb independently ran MiXCR on the 5' RACE reads; one entry per CDR3 protein. Found here are 96,000 or so distinct CDR3 sequences, about 8.8% of them singletons; the top ten hold around 16%. The sample was CD8+ T cells not binding an NS4B(214-222) dextramer, sorted from PBMCs, taken roughly 14 days after the first yellow fever vaccination. These receptors all stem from a man aged 18 to 35 who received the YFV17D yellow fever vaccine.

This clonotype was recorded many times. The chain links TRBV20-1 to TRBJ2-5, with D possibly being TRBD2 (5 bases). CDR1 is DFQATT, CDR2 SNEGSKA, per germline (reference sequence). The CDR3 runs to 15 residues. V was cut by 3 bases and J by 1 base, with 15 bases left in between. The CDR3 coding sequence is TGCAGTGCTAGCCTGTCGGGGAAATCCCAAGAGACCCAGTACTTC. The encoded protein is CSASLSGKSQETQYF.

There are a few counts of this clonotype. V gene TRBV3-1 combines with J gene TRBJ2-7, with D possibly TRBD1 on 6 matching bases. Germline CDR1 reads LGHDT; CDR2 reads YNNKEL (reference sequence). CDR3 length: 14 amino acids. Trimming left V 2 bases short and J 4 bases short, with 12 bases between. For the CDR3, the DNA is TGTGCCAGCAGCCAATACAGGGCTGAGTACGAGCAGTACGTC. As protein: CASSQYRAEYEQYV.

There are a few counts of this clonotype. This chain joins TRBV27 and TRBJ2-7, with 9 bases aligning to TRBD1. With V trimmed by 6 bases and J by 6 bases, 9 bases remained unmatched. The CDR3 loop spans 14 amino acids. Germline V gene sequence: CDR1 MNHEY, CDR2 SMNVEV (reference sequence). The CDR3 is CASSGTGYLGEQYF. The DNA of the CDR3 is TGTGCCAGCAGCGGGACAGGGTACTTAGGCGAGCAGTACTTC.

In its sample, this clonotype was seen a few times. The chain has TRBV6-2 or TRBV6-3 and TRBJ2-7; D unclear. The CDR3 totals 12 residues. The V gene's germline CDR1 is MNHEY and CDR2 SVGEGT. V was shortened by 5 bases and J by 7 bases, with 12 bases between the two germline ends. The CDR3 bases are TGTGCCAGCAGTACCCCAGGAAGAGAGCAGTACGTC. Translation: CASSTPGREQYV.

The V and J genes are TRBV4-3 and TRBJ1-6; possibly TRBD1 for D (5 bases). The CDR3 covers 14 residues. V was clipped by 1 base and J by 7 bases, with 8 bases between them. Per germline, CDR1 LGHNA and CDR2 YSLEER. CDR3: CASSQGGWNSPLHF. The CDR3 DNA is TGCGCCAGCAGCCAAGGGGGGTGGAATTCACCCCTCCACTTT.

This clonotype was seen many times. The chain couples TRBV5-6 to TRBJ2-7; 7 bases are shared with TRBD1. Looked up from germline, CDR1 is SGHDT and CDR2 is YYEEEE. The junction had 5 bases not matched to a gene; V was cut back by 2 bases and J by 0 bases. The CDR3 spans 15 residues. Written as DNA, the CDR3 is TGTGCCAGCAGCTTCGGGACAGCCAGCTCCTACGAGCAGTACGTC. Translating it yields CASSFGTASSYEQYV.

There are many counts of this clonotype. V is TRBV5-1 and J is TRBJ1-1; 12 bases fit TRBD1. This CDR3 contains 16 residues. V lost 7 bases, J lost 4 bases, and 11 bases stayed unmatched. Germline V gives CDR1 SGHRS, CDR2 YFSETQ. Here the CDR3 reads CASRTGTGGEGTEAFF. In nucleotides, the CDR3 is TGCGCCAGCCGTACCGGGACAGGGGGCGAGGGCACTGAAGCTTTCTTT. Based on the CDR3 plus reference TRBV5-1 and TRBJ1-1, the full variable domain is KAGVTQTPRYLIKTRGQQVTLSCSPISGHRSVSWYQQTPGQGLQFLFEYFSETQRNKGNFPGRFSGRQFSNSRSEMNVSTLELGDSALYLCASRTGTGGEGTEAFFGQGTRLTVV.

This clonotype was observed at least ten times. The rearrangement uses TRBV4-3 and TRBJ1-5; D gene uncertain. Germline CDR1 reads LGHNA; CDR2 reads YSLEER. The CDR3 is 15 amino acids. Trimming stripped 1 base from V and 3 bases from J, with 10 bases between. The chain's CDR3 is CASSQGRTSNQPQHF. DNA for the CDR3: TGCGCCAGCAGCCAAGGTCGCACCTCCAATCAGCCCCAGCATTTT.

This clonotype was counted only a few times. This chain connects TRBV20-1 to TRBJ2-7, with a weak D call TRBD2 (6 bases). V gave up 2 bases and J gave up 0 bases, with 14 bases separating them. Germline-derived CDR1 and CDR2 are DFQATT and SNEGSKA (reference sequence). This CDR3 has 15 amino acids. In DNA form, the CDR3 reads TGCAGTGCTAGAAGATCGGCGGGAAGCTCCTACGAGCAGTACTTC. It yields the protein CSARRSAGSSYEQYF.

This clonotype has a handful of counts. The chain employs TRBV4-1 and TRBJ2-3, with D perhaps given as TRBD1 or TRBD2 (6 bases each). Trimming stripped 0 bases from V and 0 bases from J, with 13 bases between. Germline V gene lookup returns CDR1 MGHRA and CDR2 YSYEKL. The CDR3 totals 17 residues. The CDR3 loop reads CASSQDPPGASTDTQYF. The CDR3 coding sequence is TGCGCCAGCAGCCAAGACCCTCCGGGGGCGAGCACAGATACGCAGTATTTT.

This clonotype was observed many times. CDR3 coding DNA: TGTGCCAGCAGCTCGACAGGGGGCTCTGAGCAGTTCTTC. Translating gives CASSSTGGSEQFF. The V gene is TRBV13, the J gene TRBJ2-1; 10 bases are shared with TRBD1. The CDR3 loop spans 13 amino acids. J lost 9 bases, V lost 4 bases, and 3 bases had no gene match. Germline V gives CDR1 PRHDT, CDR2 FYEKMQ (reference sequence).

This clonotype was found a few times. As DNA, the CDR3 is TGTGCCAGCAGCGTAGCAAGGGTTGGAAACACCATATATTTT. This sequence encodes CASSVARVGNTIYF. The chain joins TRBV9 to TRBJ1-3; D uncertain. Trimming cost V 0 bases and J 3 bases, with 7 bases left between them. CDR1 and CDR2 from the germline V gene are SGDLS and YYNGEE. The CDR3 extends over 14 amino acids.

The rearrangement uses TRBV7-9 and TRBJ2-2, with D unclear. V gave up 1 base and J gave up 1 base, with 7 bases separating them. Germline CDR1 is SEHNR and CDR2 is FQNEAQ (reference sequence). CDR3 length: 15 amino acids. DNA of the CDR3: TGTGCCAGCAGCTTAGTAGGCCGGAACACCGGGGAGCTGTTTTTT. Protein: CASSLVGRNTGELFF.

This clonotype was recorded at least ten times. The CDR3 nucleotides read TGCGCCAGCAGCTTCGACAGGGGGCCCTATGGCTACACCTTC. It translates to CASSFDRGPYGYTF. V and J are TRBV5-1 and TRBJ1-2; the match to TRBD1 covers 10 bases. Germline CDR1 is SGHRS and CDR2 is YFSETQ. This CDR3 has 14 amino acids. V lost 2 bases, J lost 4 bases, and 2 bases stayed unmatched.

Ten or more counts support this clonotype. The V gene is TRBV6-1, the J gene TRBJ2-3, with 10 positions matching TRBD2. The germline gives CDR1 MNHNS, CDR2 SASEGT. The CDR3 runs 15 residues. Unmatched junction bases numbered 3, after V lost 6 bases and J lost 0 bases. The CDR3 here is CASSPSGGSTDTQYF. The CDR3 DNA reads TGTGCCAGCAGCCCTAGCGGGGGTAGCACAGATACGCAGTATTTT.

Many counts were recorded for this clonotype. This sequence joins TRBV6-5 and TRBJ1-4; D ambiguous. The germline V gene encodes CDR1 MNHEY and CDR2 SVGAGI. This CDR3 has 16 residues. The ends were cut back, 2 bases at V and 6 bases at J, with 16 bases in the middle. The CDR3 DNA reads as TGTGCCAGCAGTTACGGGAGGGCACGGATCCATGAAAAACTGTTTTTT. The encoded protein is CASSYGRARIHEKLFF.

DNA for the CDR3: TGTGCCAGCGGCGATGGGGACAGCCAAGAGACCCAGTACTTC. Protein sequence: CASGDGDSQETQYF. The chain joins TRBV9 to TRBJ2-5; 7 bases align to TRBD1. CDR1 is SGDLS and CDR2 is YYNGEE in the germline V gene. CDR3 size: 14 residues. The ends lost 7 bases at V and 1 base at J; junction bases unmatched: 7.

This clonotype was seen only a few times. The CDR3 nucleotides read TGTGCCAGCAGTTTATCGGCTACCAATTCACCCCTCCACTTT. Translation gives CASSLSATNSPLHF. The chain joins TRBV27 to TRBJ1-6; D is unresolved. The CDR3 has 14 amino acids. V was cut by 0 bases and J by 7 bases, with 7 bases left in between. CDR1 MNHEY and CDR2 SMNVEV come from the germline V gene (reference sequence).

In its sample, this clonotype was seen a few times. The CDR3 sequence: CASSLRGTGTGELFF. Here the CDR3 DNA reads TGCGCCAGCAGCTTAAGGGGGACGGGCACCGGGGAGCTGTTTTTT. The V gene is TRBV5-1, the J gene TRBJ2-2; possibly TRBD1 for D (6 bases). V was shortened by 2 bases and J by 4 bases, with 12 bases between the two germline ends. The CDR3 totals 15 residues. Germline V lookup: CDR1 SGHRS, CDR2 YFSETQ.

This clonotype was seen more than once but under ten times. J is TRBJ2-3 and V is TRBV12-3 or TRBV12-4; 10 bases match TRBD1. The V segment lost 5 bases and the J segment 3 bases; nucleotides outside the gene matches: 11. The CDR3 runs to 17 residues. The CDR3 nucleotides are TGTGCCAGCAGTCGCCCCGGGACAGGGGTACGGACAGATACGCAGTATTTT. It encodes CASSRPGTGVRTDTQYF.

The chain joins TRBV7-9 to TRBJ1-1; D possibly corresponds to TRBD1 (5 bases). Between the trimmed V and J ends, which lost 5 bases and 1 base, there was a span of 11 bases. Germline V gene sequence: CDR1 SEHNR, CDR2 FQNEAQ (reference sequence). The CDR3 runs to 14 residues. The CDR3, as DNA: TGTGCCAGCAGCCCAGCAGGGAGGAACACTGAAGCTTTCTTT. It encodes CASSPAGRNTEAFF.

This clonotype has just a few counts. The chain joins TRBV7-2 to TRBJ2-1; D may match TRBD1 or TRBD2 (6 bases each). This CDR3 contains 15 residues. V lost 7 bases, J lost 4 bases, and 17 bases lay in between. Per germline, CDR1 SGHTA and CDR2 FQGNSA. The CDR3 loop reads CASNIGGGPYNEQFF. The CDR3 DNA reads as TGTGCCAGCAACATCGGTGGGGGGCCTTACAATGAGCAGTTCTTC.

The chain has TRBV27 and TRBJ2-5; D is perhaps TRBD2 (7 bases). This CDR3 has 13 residues. The ends were cut back, 10 bases at V and 5 bases at J, with 17 bases in the middle. Germline values: CDR1 MNHEY, CDR2 SMNVEV (reference sequence). The CDR3, as DNA: TGTGCCACCCGGGACGAGGGGGGGGAGACCCAGTACTTC. Its translation is CATRDEGGETQYF.

As for this clonotype: Being one base from a much bigger clone, this may be a read error. The chain joins TRBV29-1 to TRBJ2-7; D is uncertain. The CDR3 extends over 13 amino acids. Trimming left V 3 bases short and J 1 base short, with 10 bases between. Germline V gene sequence: CDR1 SQVTM, CDR2 ANQGSEA. CDR3 protein: CSVEGQASYEQYF. CDR3 DNA: TGCAGCGTTGAGGGTCAGGCGTCCTACGAGCAGTACTTC.

This sequence joins TRBV5-6 and TRBJ2-2; TRBD1 aligns across 7 bases. The length of the CDR3 is 14 residues. V gave up 4 bases and J gave up 4 bases; unmatched junction bases: 4. Germline-derived CDR1 and CDR2 are SGHDT and YYEEEE. CDR3 bases: TGTGCCAGCAGCGATAACAGGGGCACCGGGGAGCTGTTTTTT. This translates into CASSDNRGTGELFF.

This clonotype showed up many times. The gene calls are TRBV12-3 or TRBV12-4 and TRBJ1-1; no clear D gene. CDR3 size: 12 residues. The V end was cut by 6 bases, the J end by 8 bases, with 13 bases between. The CDR3 nucleotides are TGTGCCAGCAGCCTAGAAAATCCGGAAGCTTTCTTT. It yields the protein CASSLENPEAFF.

The V call is TRBV4-3, the J call TRBJ1-5; D remains unclear. The CDR3 loop spans 16 amino acids. Germline loops: CDR1 LGHNA, CDR2 YSLEER. The ends were cut back, 0 bases at V and 4 bases at J, with 13 bases in the middle. The DNA of the CDR3 is TGCGCCAGCAGCCAAGATTCCCCGCCGAGGAATCAGCCCCAGCATTTT. Its protein is CASSQDSPPRNQPQHF.

The rearrangement joins TRBV2 to TRBJ2-5; the D is unclear. Germline V CDR1 and CDR2: SNHLY, FYNNEI. The CDR3 has 13 residues. V lost 8 bases and J lost 2, with 12 bases in between. CDR3 in DNA: TGTGCCAGCTCCCGAGGACCTCAAGAGACCCAGTACTTC. It specifies CASSRGPQETQYF.

There are many counts of this clonotype. The chain employs TRBV6-2 or TRBV6-3 and TRBJ2-7, with 9 bases aligning to TRBD2. With V trimmed by 6 bases and J by 2 bases, 8 bases remained unmatched. There are 15 residues in the CDR3. In germline, CDR1 is MNHEY, CDR2 SVGEGT. As DNA, the CDR3 is TGTGCCAGCAGAAGACCGCGGGGGGGGGCCTACGAGCAGTACTTC. Translated: CASRRPRGGAYEQYF.